This T cell receptor beta chain was recovered during a study of blood T cell repertoires in COVID-19. The CDR3 loop spans 13 amino acids. Germline loops: CDR1 LGHDT, CDR2 YNNKEL (reference sequence). V lost 3 bases and J lost 11; bases outside the gene matches: 7. Clones were sequenced by immunoSEQ multiplex PCR, and TCRdb holds only the in-frame ones, with some missing. The sample includes around 120,000 clones, roughly 90% of them seen just once. This receptor was taken from a woman aged 60 to 75 with COVID-19, enrolled during active disease. Sequenced: peripheral blood. The gene calls are TRBV3-1 (or the pseudogene TRBV3-2) and TRBJ2-3; 8 bases agree with TRBD1. CDR3 loop: CASSQVDRGRQYF. CDR3 coding DNA: TGTGCCAGCAGCCAGGTCGACAGGGGAAGGCAGTATTTT.